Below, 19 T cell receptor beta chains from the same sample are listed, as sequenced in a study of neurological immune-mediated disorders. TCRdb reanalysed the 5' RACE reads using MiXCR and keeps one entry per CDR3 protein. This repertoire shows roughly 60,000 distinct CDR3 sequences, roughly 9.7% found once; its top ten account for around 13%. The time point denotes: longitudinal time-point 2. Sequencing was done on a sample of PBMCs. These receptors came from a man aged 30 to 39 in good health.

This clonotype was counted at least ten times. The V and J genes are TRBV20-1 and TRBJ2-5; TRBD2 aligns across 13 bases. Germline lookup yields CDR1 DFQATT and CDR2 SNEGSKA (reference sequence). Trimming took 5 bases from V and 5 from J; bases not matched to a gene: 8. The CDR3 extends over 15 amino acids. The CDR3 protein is CSAVRTSGSTETQYF. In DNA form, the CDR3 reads TGCAGTGCTGTCCGGACTAGCGGGAGTACGGAGACCCAGTACTTC.

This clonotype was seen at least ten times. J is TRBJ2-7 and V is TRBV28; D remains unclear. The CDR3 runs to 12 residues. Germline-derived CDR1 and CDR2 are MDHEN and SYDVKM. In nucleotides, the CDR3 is TGTGCTACACCCCGGTCAGCGCACGAGCAGTACTTC. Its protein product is CATPRSAHEQYF.

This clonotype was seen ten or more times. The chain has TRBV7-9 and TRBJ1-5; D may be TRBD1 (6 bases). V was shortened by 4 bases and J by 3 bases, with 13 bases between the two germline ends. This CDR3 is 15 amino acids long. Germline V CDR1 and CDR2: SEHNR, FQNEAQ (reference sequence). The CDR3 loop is CASSSADRPNQPQHF. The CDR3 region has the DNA TGTGCCAGCAGCTCGGCGGACAGACCCAATCAGCCCCAGCATTTT.

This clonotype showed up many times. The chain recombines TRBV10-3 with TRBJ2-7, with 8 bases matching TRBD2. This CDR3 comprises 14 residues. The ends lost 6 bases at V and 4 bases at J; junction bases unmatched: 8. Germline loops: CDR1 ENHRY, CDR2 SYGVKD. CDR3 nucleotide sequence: TGTGCCATCAGGCCCCCCGGGAGGGCGTACGAGCAGTACTTC. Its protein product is CAIRPPGRAYEQYF.

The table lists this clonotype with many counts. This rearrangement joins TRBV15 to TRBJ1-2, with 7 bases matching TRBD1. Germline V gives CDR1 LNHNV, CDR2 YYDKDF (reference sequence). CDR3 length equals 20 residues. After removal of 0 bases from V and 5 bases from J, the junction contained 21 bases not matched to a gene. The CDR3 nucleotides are TGTGCCACCAGCAGAGATCCGCGCCCAACGGGAGGGGGCGCATGGTATGGCTACACCTTC. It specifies CATSRDPRPTGGGAWYGYTF.

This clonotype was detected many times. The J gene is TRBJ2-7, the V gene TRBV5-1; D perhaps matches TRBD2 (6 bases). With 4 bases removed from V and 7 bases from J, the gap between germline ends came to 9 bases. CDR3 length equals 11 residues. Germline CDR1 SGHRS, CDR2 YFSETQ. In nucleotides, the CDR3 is TGCGCCAGCAGCAAGGAGGGTGAGCAGTACTTC. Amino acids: CASSKEGEQYF.

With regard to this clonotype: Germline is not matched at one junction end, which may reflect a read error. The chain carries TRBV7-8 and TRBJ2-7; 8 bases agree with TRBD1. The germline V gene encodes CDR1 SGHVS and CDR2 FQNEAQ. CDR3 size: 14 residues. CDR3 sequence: CASCLLQGAQERYF. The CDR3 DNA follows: TGTGCCAGCTGCTTATTGCAGGGGGCGCAAGAGCGGTACTTC.

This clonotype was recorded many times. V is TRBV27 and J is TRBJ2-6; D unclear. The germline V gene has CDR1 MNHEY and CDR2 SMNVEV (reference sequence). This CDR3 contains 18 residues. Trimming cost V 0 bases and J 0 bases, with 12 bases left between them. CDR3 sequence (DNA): TGTGCCAGCAGTTTATCTTTTCCGTTTCGCTCTGGGGCCAACGTCCTGACTTTC. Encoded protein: CASSLSFPFRSGANVLTF.

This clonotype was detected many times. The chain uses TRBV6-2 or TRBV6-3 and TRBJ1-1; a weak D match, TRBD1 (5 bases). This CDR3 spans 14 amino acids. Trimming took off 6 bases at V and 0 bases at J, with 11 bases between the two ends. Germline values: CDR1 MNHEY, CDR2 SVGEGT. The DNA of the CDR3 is TGTGCCAGCAGGCCGGGGGTCATGAACACTGAAGCTTTCTTT. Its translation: CASRPGVMNTEAFF.

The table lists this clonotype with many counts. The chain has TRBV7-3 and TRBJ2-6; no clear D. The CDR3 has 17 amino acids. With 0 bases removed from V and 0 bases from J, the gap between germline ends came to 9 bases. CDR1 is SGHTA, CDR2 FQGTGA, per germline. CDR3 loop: CASSLTFGNSGANVLTF. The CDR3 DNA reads TGTGCCAGCAGCTTAACGTTCGGCAACTCTGGGGCCAACGTCCTGACTTTC.

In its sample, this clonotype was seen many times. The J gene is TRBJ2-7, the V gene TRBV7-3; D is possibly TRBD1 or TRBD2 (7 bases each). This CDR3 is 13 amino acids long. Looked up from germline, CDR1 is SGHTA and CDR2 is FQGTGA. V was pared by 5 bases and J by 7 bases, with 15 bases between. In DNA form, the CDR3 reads TGTGCCAGCAGCCCCAGGGGGGGGCTGGAGCAGTACTTC. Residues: CASSPRGGLEQYF. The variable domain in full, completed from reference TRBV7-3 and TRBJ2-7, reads GAGVSQTPSNKVTEKGKYVELRCDPISGHTALYWYRQSLGQGPEFLIYFQGTGAADDSGLPNDRFFAVRPEGSVSTLKIQRTERGDSAVYLCASSPRGGLEQYFGPGTRLTVT.

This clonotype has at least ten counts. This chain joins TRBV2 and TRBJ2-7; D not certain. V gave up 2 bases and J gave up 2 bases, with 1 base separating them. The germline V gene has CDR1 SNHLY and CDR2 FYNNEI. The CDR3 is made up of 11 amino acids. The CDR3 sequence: CASSETYEQYF. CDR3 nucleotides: TGTGCCAGCAGTGAAACCTACGAGCAGTACTTC.

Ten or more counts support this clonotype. CDR3 sequence reads: CASRVPTGTSGTDTQYF. CDR3 sequence (DNA): TGTGCCAGCAGAGTACCTACCGGGACTAGCGGCACAGATACGCAGTATTTT. The V call is TRBV7-9, the J call TRBJ2-3; 10 bases match TRBD2. V lost 6 bases to trimming and J lost 1 base; unmatched junction nucleotides: 10. Germline CDR1 SEHNR, CDR2 FQNEAQ (reference sequence). The CDR3 covers 17 residues.

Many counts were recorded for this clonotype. The CDR3 is CATSRVSVGSGNTIYF. CDR3 DNA sequence: TGTGCCACCAGCAGAGTTTCTGTCGGCTCTGGAAACACCATATATTTT. The chain combines TRBV15 with TRBJ1-3; no reliable D call. This CDR3 is 16 amino acids long. From germline, CDR1 is LNHNV and CDR2 YYDKDF (reference sequence). V was trimmed by 1 base and J by 0 bases, leaving 10 bases between them.

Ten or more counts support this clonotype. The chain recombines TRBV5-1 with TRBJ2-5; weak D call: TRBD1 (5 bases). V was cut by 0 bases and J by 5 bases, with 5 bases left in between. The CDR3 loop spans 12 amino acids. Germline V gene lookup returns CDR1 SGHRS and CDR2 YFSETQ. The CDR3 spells CASSLDRETQYF. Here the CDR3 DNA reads TGCGCCAGCAGCTTGGACAGGGAGACCCAGTACTTC.

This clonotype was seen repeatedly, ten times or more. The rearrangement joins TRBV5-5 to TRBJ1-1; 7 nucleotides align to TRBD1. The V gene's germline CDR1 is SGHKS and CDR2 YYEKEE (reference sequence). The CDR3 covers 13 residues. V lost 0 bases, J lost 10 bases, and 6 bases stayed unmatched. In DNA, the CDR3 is TGTGCCAGCAGCTTGGTCGACAGGGTCGGAGCTTTCTTT. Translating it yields CASSLVDRVGAFF.

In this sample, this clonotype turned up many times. The CDR3 coding sequence is TGTGCCAGCAGCGTCGAACCAGCAGCCAAGTACGAGCAGTACTTC. Protein: CASSVEPAAKYEQYF. V is TRBV9 and J is TRBJ2-7; D remains unclear. V was shortened by 2 bases and J by 4 bases, with 16 bases between the two germline ends. CDR3 size: 15 residues. CDR1 is SGDLS, CDR2 YYNGEE, per germline.

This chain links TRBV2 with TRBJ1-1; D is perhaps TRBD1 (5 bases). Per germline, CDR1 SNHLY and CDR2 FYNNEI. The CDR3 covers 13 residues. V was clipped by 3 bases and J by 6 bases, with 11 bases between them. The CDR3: CASSDRERAEAFF. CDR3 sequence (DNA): TGTGCCAGCAGTGACAGGGAAAGAGCTGAAGCTTTCTTT.

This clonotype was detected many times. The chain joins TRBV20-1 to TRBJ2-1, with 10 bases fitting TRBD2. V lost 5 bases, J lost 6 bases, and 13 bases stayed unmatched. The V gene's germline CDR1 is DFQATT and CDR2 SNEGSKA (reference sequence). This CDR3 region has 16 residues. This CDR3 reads CSAHGTSDPIRNEQFF. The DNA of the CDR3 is TGCAGTGCTCACGGGACTAGCGATCCCATACGCAATGAGCAGTTCTTC.